This entry lists 22 T cell receptor beta chains sequenced from one sample in a study of blood T cell repertoires in COVID-19. Measured with immunoSEQ multiplex PCR; TCRdb has only the in-frame clones, and not every one. The sample lists 90,000 to 150,000 clones; roughly 76% were seen once. Sequenced: peripheral blood. The receptors were sampled from a human donor in a cohort sampled during active COVID-19.

CDR3 bases: TGTGCCAGCAGCGTAGGGACAGCAAAAGCCTACGAGCAGTACTTC. This sequence encodes CASSVGTAKAYEQYF. The chain has TRBV9 and TRBJ2-7; possibly TRBD1 for D (6 bases). V lost 0 bases, J lost 2 bases, and 12 bases lay in between. The CDR3 consists of 15 residues. The germline gives CDR1 SGDLS, CDR2 YYNGEE. Complete variable domain (other parts from reference TRBV9 and TRBJ2-7): DSGVTQTPKHLITATGQRVTLRCSPRSGDLSVYWYQQSLDQGLQFLIQYYNGEERAKGNILERFSAQQFPDLHSELNLSSLELGDSALYFCASSVGTAKAYEQYFGPGTRLTVT.

J is TRBJ2-7 and V is TRBV18, with 12 bases fitting TRBD1. CDR3 length: 14 amino acids. V lost 2 bases, J lost 6 bases, and 2 bases stayed unmatched. From germline, CDR1 is KGHSH and CDR2 LQKENI. CDR3 bases: TGTGCCAGCTCACCAGGGACAGGGGGCGGCGAGCAGTACTTC. This codes for CASSPGTGGGEQYF.

The rearrangement uses TRBV7-3 and TRBJ2-1; D perhaps matches TRBD1 (5 bases). The germline V gene has CDR1 SGHTA and CDR2 FQGTGA. Trimming stripped 4 bases from V and 9 bases from J, with 13 bases between. The CDR3 loop spans 13 amino acids. The CDR3 region has the DNA TGTGCCAGCAGCTCCCAGGGTCACACTGAGCAGTTCTTC. Encoded protein: CASSSQGHTEQFF. Variable domain in full (rest from reference TRBV7-3 and TRBJ2-1): GAGVSQTPSNKVTEKGKYVELRCDPISGHTALYWYRQSLGQGPEFLIYFQGTGAADDSGLPNDRFFAVRPEGSVSTLKIQRTERGDSAVYLCASSSQGHTEQFFGPGTRLTVL.

This rearrangement joins TRBV6-2 or TRBV6-3 to TRBJ2-7, with 7 bases lining up with TRBD1. V was clipped by 0 bases and J by 1 base; unmatched bases: 3. Germline V CDR1 and CDR2: MNHEY, SVGEGT. The CDR3 sequence is 15 residues long. The CDR3 here is CASSYSGTVSYEQYF. CDR3 nucleotide sequence: TGTGCCAGCAGTTACTCGGGGACAGTATCCTACGAGCAGTACTTC.

The gene calls are TRBV30 and TRBJ2-7, with D possibly matching TRBD2 (5 bases). In germline, CDR1 is GTSNPN, CDR2 SVGIG (reference sequence). The V end lost 5 bases, the J end lost 7 bases, and 9 bases lay between the germline ends. CDR3 length equals 10 residues. CDR3 sequence reads: CAWARGEQYF. In DNA, the CDR3 is TGTGCCTGGGCCCGGGGAGAGCAGTACTTC. The full variable domain, completed using reference TRBV30 and TRBJ2-7, is SQTIHQWPATLVQPVGSPLSLECTVEGTSNPNLYWYRQAAGRGLQLLFYSVGIGQISSEVPQNLSASRPQDRQFILSSKKLLLSDSGFYLCAWARGEQYFGPGTRLTVT.

The V and J genes are TRBV30 and TRBJ2-3, with TRBD1 matching 7 bases. CDR1 GTSNPN and CDR2 SVGIG come from the germline V gene (reference sequence). This CDR3 is 15 amino acids long. Trimming cost V 2 bases and J 0 bases; bases outside gene matches: 5. CDR3 bases: TGTGCCTGGAGTCGGACAGGAGCCAGCACAGATACGCAGTATTTT. Translated, it gives CAWSRTGASTDTQYF.

The J gene is TRBJ2-1, the V gene TRBV7-2; D unclear. The V gene lost 6 bases and the J gene lost 0 bases, with 12 bases spanning the gap. The CDR3 runs to 15 residues. CDR1 is SGHTA, CDR2 FQGNSA, per germline. CDR3 sequence (DNA): TGTGCCAGCAGTCTAAGCCGAAGCTCCTACAATGAGCAGTTCTTC. It codes for CASSLSRSSYNEQFF.

This clone has more than one count but fewer than ten. V and J are TRBV30 and TRBJ1-1, with 7 bases that match TRBD1. CDR3 length equals 11 residues. V dropped 0 bases and J dropped 11; count of bases not matched to a gene: 3. Looked up from germline, CDR1 is GTSNPN and CDR2 is SVGIG (reference sequence). The CDR3 DNA follows: TGTGCCTGGAGTGTAGGGGGCGCGGCTTTCTTT. Translated, it gives CAWSVGGAAFF.

The chain has TRBV4-3 and TRBJ2-1, with D hard to call. The germline CDR1 and CDR2 sequences are LGHNA and YSLEER. The CDR3 extends over 14 amino acids. Trimming removed 1 base from V and 9 bases from J, with 13 bases in between. The CDR3 here is CASSQVVTLGEQFF. In DNA, the CDR3 is TGCGCCAGCAGCCAAGTAGTCACTCTAGGTGAGCAGTTCTTC.

This chain joins TRBV19 and TRBJ1-4; no definite D call. Germline lookup yields CDR1 LNHDA and CDR2 SQIVND (reference sequence). The CDR3 contains 15 residues. Trimming took 3 bases from V and 0 from J, leaving 8 bases between them. The CDR3 loop is CASSMDFATNEKLFF. CDR3 nucleotides: TGTGCCAGTAGTATGGACTTTGCAACTAATGAAAAACTGTTTTTT. The full variable domain, with the rest looked up from reference TRBV19 and TRBJ1-4, is DGGITQSPKYLFRKEGQNVTLSCEQNLNHDAMYWYRQDPGQGLRLIYYSQIVNDFQKGDIAEGYSVSREKKESFPLTVTSAQKNPTAFYLCASSMDFATNEKLFFGSGTQLSVL.

The chain employs TRBV29-1 and TRBJ2-7; 14 nucleotides align to TRBD2. The CDR3 extends over 15 amino acids. Looked up from germline, CDR1 is SQVTM and CDR2 is ANQGSEA. The V segment lost 5 bases and the J segment 6 bases; nucleotides outside the gene matches: 9. CDR3 bases: TGCAGCGTTCTTAGGACTAGCGGGGGGCACAGCGAGCAGTACTTC. Its protein product is CSVLRTSGGHSEQYF.

CDR3 amino acids: CSVDLGNTIYF. CDR3 nucleotides: TGCAGCGTTGATCTTGGAAACACCATATATTTT. The genes are TRBV29-1 and TRBJ1-3; D gene ambiguous. This CDR3 contains 11 residues. Looked up from germline, CDR1 is SQVTM and CDR2 is ANQGSEA. V dropped 3 bases and J dropped 3 bases, with 3 bases sitting between them. Full variable domain (rest looked up from reference TRBV29-1 and TRBJ1-3): SAVISQKPSRDICQRGTSLTIQCQVDSQVTMMFWYRQQPGQSLTLIATANQGSEATYESGFVIDKFPISRPNLTFSTLTVSNMSPEDSSIYLCSVDLGNTIYFGEGSWLTVV.

The V gene is TRBV28, the J gene TRBJ2-3, with 7 bases fitting TRBD1. Germline values: CDR1 MDHEN, CDR2 SYDVKM. With V trimmed by 0 bases and J by 5 bases, 8 bases remained unmatched. The CDR3 contains 16 residues. Written as DNA, the CDR3 is TGTGCCAGCAGTTTATGGGGTCAGGGGGTGAGAGATACGCAGTATTTT. As protein: CASSLWGQGVRDTQYF.

The chain employs TRBV12-3 or TRBV12-4 and TRBJ1-2; D uncertain. The CDR3 runs 13 residues. Trimming stripped 4 bases from V and 5 bases from J, with 11 bases between. CDR3 bases: TGTGCCAGCAGTTCGCGGGAACCTTATGGCTACACCTTC. Protein: CASSSREPYGYTF.

This clone has a handful of counts. V and J are TRBV12-3 or TRBV12-4 and TRBJ2-3, with no clear D. Trimming removed 8 bases at V and 9 bases at J, with 12 bases between. The CDR3 has 11 residues. In DNA form, the CDR3 reads TGTGCCAGCCTCTCCATCGGGACGCAGTATTTT. Protein sequence: CASLSIGTQYF.

The genes are TRBV11-2 and TRBJ2-1; D gene uncertain. Germline V gene sequence: CDR1 SGHAT, CDR2 FQNNGV. The CDR3 consists of 12 residues. Trimming took 2 bases from V and 3 from J, leaving 2 bases between them. The CDR3 sequence is CASSLHYNEQFF. The CDR3 bases are TGTGCCAGCAGCTTACACTACAATGAGCAGTTCTTC.

The chain joins TRBV6-2 or TRBV6-3 to TRBJ2-5; the match to TRBD2 covers 9 bases. There are 17 residues in the CDR3. Germline CDR1 MNHEY, CDR2 SVGEGT. J gave up 5 bases and V 4 bases, and 14 bases lay outside the gene matches. The CDR3 region is CASSSGLAPTRRETQYF. CDR3 nucleotide sequence: TGTGCCAGCAGTTCCGGACTAGCGCCGACGCGGCGTGAGACCCAGTACTTC.

A note on this clone: The identical CDR3 is also encoded by other nucleotide sequences in the sample. The genes are TRBV30 and TRBJ1-2; D is uncertain. The CDR3 is 12 amino acids. V gave up 1 base and J gave up 4 bases, with 7 bases separating them. Germline loops: CDR1 GTSNPN, CDR2 SVGIG (reference sequence). The CDR3 region has the DNA TGTGCCTGGAGTGCCCTTAGCTATGGCTACACCTTC. This translates into CAWSALSYGYTF. Full variable domain (remainder filled in from reference TRBV30 and TRBJ1-2): SQTIHQWPATLVQPVGSPLSLECTVEGTSNPNLYWYRQAAGRGLQLLFYSVGIGQISSEVPQNLSASRPQDRQFILSSKKLLLSDSGFYLCAWSALSYGYTFGSGTRLTVV.

This chain uses TRBV12-5 with TRBJ2-3; D might be TRBD2 (6 bases). V lost 3 bases and J lost 6, with 22 bases in between. This CDR3 is 17 amino acids long. CDR1 is LGHNT and CDR2 is FRNRAP in the germline V gene. The CDR3 DNA follows: TGTGCTAGTGGTTTCTCCTCCGGGCGGGACGGCGGGGATACGCAGTATTTT. Translated, it gives CASGFSSGRDGGDTQYF.

The rearrangement uses TRBV3-1 (or the pseudogene TRBV3-2) and TRBJ1-1; TRBD1 matches 7 bases. V lost 3 bases to trimming and J lost 1 base; unmatched junction nucleotides: 17. The germline V gene has CDR1 LGHDT and CDR2 YNNKEL (reference sequence). The CDR3 is 19 residues long. CDR3 DNA sequence: TGTGCCAGCAGCCAGACATGGAACAGGGGACCGATTAAGAACACTGAAGCTTTCTTT. It encodes CASSQTWNRGPIKNTEAFF.

The rearrangement links TRBV30 to TRBJ2-5, with 13 positions matching TRBD2. CDR1 GTSNPN and CDR2 SVGIG come from the germline V gene (reference sequence). The CDR3 has 17 residues. The junction had 11 bases not matched to a gene; V was cut back by 3 bases and J by 4 bases. The CDR3 sequence: CAWRLTTSGRALETQYF. For the CDR3, the DNA is TGTGCCTGGAGACTTACTACTAGCGGGAGGGCCTTAGAGACCCAGTACTTC. The full variable domain, with the rest looked up from reference TRBV30 and TRBJ2-5, is SQTIHQWPATLVQPVGSPLSLECTVEGTSNPNLYWYRQAAGRGLQLLFYSVGIGQISSEVPQNLSASRPQDRQFILSSKKLLLSDSGFYLCAWRLTTSGRALETQYFGPGTRLLVL.

V and J are TRBV13 and TRBJ2-1; 10 nucleotides match TRBD2. Looked up from germline, CDR1 is PRHDT and CDR2 is FYEKMQ (reference sequence). The CDR3 length is 20 residues. The V segment lost 1 base and the J segment 5 bases; nucleotides outside the gene matches: 17. CDR3 DNA sequence: TGTGCCAGCAGCTTAGCCCCTCGGACTAGCGGAGCGAAGGGCGACAATGAGCAGTTCTTC. Protein product: CASSLAPRTSGAKGDNEQFF.